This T cell receptor (beta chain) originates from a study of breast tumors, draining lymph nodes, adjacent tissues. TCRdb recomputed calls from the multiplex PCR reads with MiXCR, one row per CDR3 protein. In the table there are under 250,000 distinct CDR3 sequences, around 32% of which are singletons. Points from the study as a whole: Tumor and nontumor repertoires were significantly more similar in luminal-like than in basal-like breast cancer. That most tumor T cells come from lymph nodes remained unproven. Compared with lymph nodes, tumors were less diverse; compared with nontumor tissue, more. Data fit most tumor T cells coming from lymph node, expanding in tumor.

Breast cancer patients provided tissue from their axillary draining lymph nodes. Germline loops: CDR1 LNHNV, CDR2 YYDKDF (reference sequence). The CDR3 spans 15 residues. In the case of this clonotype: The target antigen is unknown. One end of the junction does not line up with germline, which may come from a read error.

The source is a female donor with breast cancer. Some clones in this sample may be carry-over from other donors' samples. The sequencing sample was made of axillary lymph node tissue. The chain uses TRBV15 and TRBJ2-7; the D is unclear. This chain's CDR3 is CATSMKTGMCDEQYF. For the CDR3, the DNA is TGTGCCACCAGCATGAAGACGGGCATGTGCGACGAACAGTACTTC.